This is a list of T cell receptor beta chains from one sample in a study of T-cell memory formation after mild COVID-19. TCRdb independently ran MiXCR on the 5' RACE reads; one entry per CDR3 protein. The data show some 64,000 distinct CDR3 sequences, roughly 9.9% seen once. Sequenced sample: PBMCs or a T cell subset sorted from them (not recorded which). These receptors all stem from a man in his late teens or twenties who had mild COVID-19 (a few samples of this study predate the infection). Cell type and time point are not known. CDR3s include the opening cysteine and the closing phenylalanine or tryptophan. D genes are given only for firm matches. Where a row states a size, it is once, few, many or the class of an expanded clone; other rows omit it.

j_gene: TRBJ2-6
abundance: few
d_gene: -
v_gene: TRBV6-6
CDR3aa: CASSWVRNVLTF
CDR3nt: TGTGCCAGCAGTTGGGTCCGGAACGTCCTGACTTTC

j_gene: TRBJ2-3
abundance: -
d_gene: TRBD2
v_gene: TRBV24-1
CDR3aa: CATSGGGAGGIDTQYF
CDR3nt: TGTGCCACCAGTGGAGGCGGCGCGGGGGGGATAGATACGCAGTATTTT

j_gene: TRBJ1-1
abundance: -
d_gene: -
v_gene: TRBV11-2
CDR3aa: CASSSAGTNNKAFF
CDR3nt: TGTGCCAGCAGCTCCGCCGGGACAAATAACAAAGCTTTCTTT

j_gene: TRBJ2-7
abundance: few
d_gene: -
v_gene: TRBV6-5
CDR3aa: CASSRTTPSSYEQYF
CDR3nt: TGTGCCAGCAGTCGAACGACTCCTAGCTCCTACGAGCAGTACTTC

j_gene: TRBJ2-5
abundance: -
d_gene: -
v_gene: TRBV2
CDR3aa: CASSDPGGLKETQYF
CDR3nt: TGTGCCAGCAGTGACCCGGGGGGCTTGAAAGAGACCCAGTACTTC

j_gene: TRBJ1-5
abundance: few
d_gene: -
v_gene: TRBV5-6
CDR3aa: CASSFFSMGKPQHF
CDR3nt: TGTGCCAGCAGCTTTTTTTCCATGGGGAAACCCCAGCATTTT

j_gene: TRBJ2-7
abundance: many
d_gene: TRBD2
v_gene: TRBV5-1
CDR3aa: CASSLGTSGNLYEQYF
CDR3nt: TGCGCCAGCAGCTTGGGGACTAGCGGGAATCTCTACGAGCAGTACTTC

j_gene: TRBJ1-3
abundance: -
d_gene: -
v_gene: TRBV3-1
CDR3aa: CASSQGLNSGNTIYF
CDR3nt: TGTGCCAGCAGCCAGGGGCTCAACTCTGGAAACACCATATATTTT

j_gene: TRBJ1-2
abundance: -
d_gene: -
v_gene: TRBV15
CDR3aa: CATSVEPAGANGYTF
CDR3nt: TGTGCCACCAGCGTAGAACCCGCGGGGGCAAATGGCTACACCTTC

j_gene: TRBJ2-2
abundance: many
d_gene: -
v_gene: TRBV5-1
CDR3aa: CASSLDPRATGELFF
CDR3nt: TGCGCCAGCAGCTTGGACCCAAGGGCCACCGGGGAGCTGTTTTTT

j_gene: TRBJ2-5
abundance: few
d_gene: TRBD1
v_gene: TRBV5-1
CDR3aa: CASRQAGGAETQYF
CDR3nt: TGCGCCAGCAGACAAGCAGGGGGCGCGGAGACCCAGTACTTC

j_gene: TRBJ1-4
abundance: -
d_gene: -
v_gene: TRBV28
CDR3aa: CASRGTLFNEKLFF
CDR3nt: TGTGCCAGCAGGGGGACCCTCTTTAATGAAAAACTGTTTTTT

j_gene: TRBJ2-5
abundance: few
d_gene: -
v_gene: TRBV7-2
CDR3aa: CASSLILGGARLETQYF
CDR3nt: TGTGCCAGCAGCTTAATTTTGGGGGGCGCGAGACTAGAGACCCAGTACTTC

j_gene: TRBJ2-7
abundance: many
d_gene: -
v_gene: TRBV5-1
CDR3aa: CASSLTGRNPYEQYF
CDR3nt: TGCGCCAGCAGCTTGACGGGACGGAATCCCTACGAGCAGTACTTC

j_gene: TRBJ2-3
abundance: many
d_gene: -
v_gene: TRBV7-3
CDR3aa: CASSLTGTDTQYF
CDR3nt: TGTGCCAGCAGCTTGACAGGCACAGATACGCAGTATTTT

j_gene: TRBJ2-5
abundance: -
d_gene: -
v_gene: TRBV9
CDR3aa: CASSPRQVPYQETQYF
CDR3nt: TGTGCCAGCAGCCCACGACAGGTACCCTACCAAGAGACCCAGTACTTC

j_gene: TRBJ2-7
abundance: few
d_gene: -
v_gene: TRBV3-1
CDR3aa: CASSQGRNSYEQYF
CDR3nt: TGTGCCAGCAGCCAGGGCCGGAACTCCTACGAGCAGTACTTC

j_gene: TRBJ1-1
abundance: few
d_gene: -
v_gene: TRBV6-5
CDR3aa: CASYTGTVNTEAFF
CDR3nt: TGTGCCAGCTACACCGGGACGGTGAACACTGAAGCTTTCTTT

j_gene: TRBJ1-1
abundance: few
d_gene: -
v_gene: TRBV7-9
CDR3aa: CASSTGQSRGITEAFF
CDR3nt: TGTGCCAGCAGCACAGGACAAAGCCGGGGAATCACTGAAGCTTTCTTT

j_gene: TRBJ2-2
abundance: -
d_gene: -
v_gene: TRBV27
CDR3aa: CASSQDSPTGELFF
CDR3nt: TGTGCCAGCAGTCAGGACAGCCCCACCGGGGAGCTGTTTTTT

j_gene: TRBJ1-1
abundance: few
d_gene: TRBD1
v_gene: TRBV6-5
CDR3aa: CASRQQGAEAFF
CDR3nt: TGTGCCAGCAGGCAACAGGGGGCTGAAGCTTTCTTT

j_gene: TRBJ1-1
abundance: few
d_gene: -
v_gene: TRBV6-5
CDR3aa: CASTLTPNTEAFF
CDR3nt: TGTGCCAGCACTTTGACCCCGAACACTGAAGCTTTCTTT

j_gene: TRBJ2-3
abundance: -
d_gene: -
v_gene: TRBV20-1
CDR3aa: CSASGGYTDTQYF
CDR3nt: TGCAGTGCTAGCGGGGGTTACACAGATACGCAGTATTTT

j_gene: TRBJ2-1
abundance: -
d_gene: TRBD2
v_gene: TRBV4-3
CDR3aa: CASSQETSGGYNEQFF
CDR3nt: TGCGCCAGCAGCCAAGAAACTAGCGGGGGGTACAATGAGCAGTTCTTC

j_gene: TRBJ2-3
abundance: -
d_gene: -
v_gene: TRBV7-9
CDR3aa: CASNKRGGNTDTQYF
CDR3nt: TGTGCCAGCAACAAGAGAGGGGGGAACACAGATACGCAGTATTTT

j_gene: TRBJ1-1
abundance: -
d_gene: -
v_gene: TRBV10-3
CDR3aa: CAISLLGWTEAFF
CDR3nt: TGTGCCATCAGCCTGCTCGGATGGACTGAAGCTTTCTTT

j_gene: TRBJ1-5
abundance: -
d_gene: -
v_gene: TRBV5-5
CDR3aa: CASTGRTDSNQPQHF
CDR3nt: TGTGCCAGCACCGGGCGGACGGATAGCAATCAGCCCCAGCATTTT

j_gene: TRBJ2-1
abundance: -
d_gene: -
v_gene: TRBV5-1
CDR3aa: CASSARENEQFF
CDR3nt: TGCGCCAGCAGCGCCAGAGAAAATGAGCAGTTCTTC

j_gene: TRBJ2-1
abundance: many
d_gene: -
v_gene: TRBV27
CDR3aa: CASSIPPLGEQFF
CDR3nt: TGTGCCAGCAGTATCCCCCCTTTGGGTGAGCAGTTCTTC

j_gene: TRBJ2-1
abundance: -
d_gene: -
v_gene: TRBV5-1
CDR3aa: CASSLGRFEQFF
CDR3nt: TGCGCCAGCAGCCTTGGGAGATTTGAGCAGTTCTTC

j_gene: TRBJ1-5
abundance: few
d_gene: -
v_gene: TRBV6-2/TRBV6-3
CDR3aa: CASSWTEHQPQHF
CDR3nt: TGTGCCAGCAGTTGGACGGAACATCAGCCCCAGCATTTT

j_gene: TRBJ1-2
abundance: few
d_gene: -
v_gene: TRBV29-1
CDR3aa: CSVVIQGYGGYTF
CDR3nt: TGCAGCGTTGTAATTCAGGGATATGGTGGCTACACCTTC

j_gene: TRBJ2-5
abundance: many
d_gene: -
v_gene: TRBV4-2
CDR3aa: CASSQWGGAQETQYF
CDR3nt: TGTGCCAGCAGCCAATGGGGGGGGGCCCAAGAGACCCAGTACTTC

j_gene: TRBJ1-4
abundance: few
d_gene: TRBD1
v_gene: TRBV6-5
CDR3aa: CASSYGRGSEKLFF
CDR3nt: TGTGCCAGCAGTTATGGCAGGGGGAGTGAAAAACTGTTTTTT

j_gene: TRBJ2-1
abundance: few
d_gene: TRBD1
v_gene: TRBV20-1
CDR3aa: CSAPKRTGDNEQFF
CDR3nt: TGCAGTGCTCCTAAGCGGACAGGGGACAATGAGCAGTTCTTC

j_gene: TRBJ1-1
abundance: many
d_gene: TRBD1
v_gene: TRBV5-1
CDR3aa: CASAIQGISTEAFF
CDR3nt: TGCGCCAGCGCAATACAGGGGATAAGTACTGAAGCTTTCTTT

j_gene: TRBJ2-1
abundance: -
d_gene: TRBD2
v_gene: TRBV7-2
CDR3aa: CASRPEGTSLNEQFF
CDR3nt: TGTGCCAGCAGGCCCGAAGGGACTAGCCTGAATGAGCAGTTCTTC

j_gene: TRBJ2-3
abundance: -
d_gene: -
v_gene: TRBV7-3
CDR3aa: CASSGALLDTQYF
CDR3nt: TGTGCCAGCAGCGGAGCCCTTTTGGATACGCAGTATTTT

j_gene: TRBJ2-2
abundance: few
d_gene: TRBD2
v_gene: TRBV4-3
CDR3aa: CASSQELPGGSTGELFF
CDR3nt: TGCGCCAGCAGCCAAGAGTTGCCGGGGGGGTCCACCGGGGAGCTGTTTTTT

j_gene: TRBJ1-5
abundance: -
d_gene: -
v_gene: TRBV15
CDR3aa: CATSGAGTQPQHF
CDR3nt: TGTGCCACCAGCGGCGCGGGGACGCAGCCCCAGCATTTT

j_gene: TRBJ2-5
abundance: -
d_gene: TRBD2
v_gene: TRBV7-2
CDR3aa: CASSLTAGGLRAQYF
CDR3nt: TGTGCCAGCAGCTTAACAGCGGGGGGCCTACGGGCCCAGTACTTC

j_gene: TRBJ2-5
abundance: many
d_gene: TRBD2
v_gene: TRBV5-1
CDR3aa: CASSSGLAGETQYF
CDR3nt: TGCGCCAGCAGTTCCGGACTAGCAGGAGAGACCCAGTACTTC

j_gene: TRBJ2-2
abundance: -
d_gene: -
v_gene: TRBV18
CDR3aa: CASSPRNGELFF
CDR3nt: TGTGCCAGCTCACCAAGAAACGGGGAGCTGTTTTTT

j_gene: TRBJ1-2
abundance: few
d_gene: -
v_gene: TRBV7-3
CDR3aa: CASSTRGGYGYTF
CDR3nt: TGTGCCAGCAGCACCCGGGGGGGGTATGGCTACACCTTC

j_gene: TRBJ2-5
abundance: few
d_gene: TRBD1
v_gene: TRBV5-1
CDR3aa: CASSGAGTGEETQYF
CDR3nt: TGCGCCAGCAGCGGGGCCGGGACAGGGGAAGAGACCCAGTACTTC

j_gene: TRBJ1-5
abundance: -
d_gene: -
v_gene: TRBV7-2
CDR3aa: CASRLTVNQPQHF
CDR3nt: TGTGCCAGCAGGTTGACGGTCAATCAGCCCCAGCATTTT

j_gene: TRBJ2-3
abundance: few
d_gene: TRBD2
v_gene: TRBV20-1
CDR3aa: CSATRGLAGGLSTDTQYF
CDR3nt: TGCAGTGCCACCCGGGGACTAGCGGGGGGGCTGAGCACAGATACGCAGTATTTT

j_gene: TRBJ2-2
abundance: -
d_gene: -
v_gene: TRBV3-1
CDR3aa: CASSQGQNTGELFF
CDR3nt: TGTGCCAGCAGCCAAGGGCAGAACACCGGGGAGCTGTTTTTT

j_gene: TRBJ1-5
abundance: many
d_gene: -
v_gene: TRBV7-2
CDR3aa: CASSVYNQPQHF
CDR3nt: TGTGCCAGCAGCGTTTACAATCAGCCCCAGCATTTT

j_gene: TRBJ2-1
abundance: few
d_gene: TRBD1
v_gene: TRBV7-9
CDR3aa: CASRPYRGFHNEQFF
CDR3nt: TGTGCCAGCAGGCCTTACAGGGGGTTCCACAATGAGCAGTTCTTC

j_gene: TRBJ2-7
abundance: many
d_gene: -
v_gene: TRBV7-9
CDR3aa: CASSLQSSSYEQYF
CDR3nt: TGTGCCAGCAGCTTACAGAGTAGCTCCTACGAGCAGTACTTC

j_gene: TRBJ2-6
abundance: -
d_gene: -
v_gene: TRBV5-1
CDR3aa: CASSSENSGANVLTF
CDR3nt: TGCGCCAGCAGCTCAGAAAACTCTGGGGCCAACGTCCTGACTTTC

j_gene: TRBJ1-1
abundance: few
d_gene: TRBD1
v_gene: TRBV20-1
CDR3aa: CSALNGQGGAEAFF
CDR3nt: TGCAGTGCCCTTAACGGACAGGGAGGAGCTGAAGCTTTCTTT

j_gene: TRBJ2-1
abundance: many
d_gene: -
v_gene: TRBV4-3
CDR3aa: CASSQEGWGNEQFF
CDR3nt: TGCGCCAGCAGCCAAGAGGGTTGGGGGAATGAGCAGTTCTTC